This passage covers 27 T cell receptor beta chains from one sample sequenced in a study of CD8 T cells in ankylosing spondylitis. No antigens are known for them. Study-level findings and limits: Characteristic of ankylosing spondylitis blood, it appeared, was a TCR beta motif comprising about eight highly homologous variants.

TCRdb independently ran MiXCR on the 5' RACE reads; one entry per CDR3 protein. Of more than 600,000 distinct CDR3 sequences detected, around 17% appear once; the ten largest clones hold about 19%. The sample consisted of blood, either unsorted or a sorted T cell fraction (not recorded which). These receptor sequences come from a male donor with ankylosing spondylitis.

The chain links TRBV10-3 to TRBJ1-4; weak D call: TRBD1 (6 bases). V gave up 2 bases and J gave up 1 base, with 11 bases separating them. The CDR3 is 16 residues long. Germline-derived CDR1 and CDR2 are ENHRY and SYGVKD. The CDR3 region is CAISERGARTNEKLFF. The CDR3 region has the DNA TGTGCCATCAGTGAGCGGGGGGCGCGAACTAATGAAAAACTGTTTTTT.

The rearrangement uses TRBV4-3 and TRBJ2-7; 8 nucleotides match TRBD1. With 0 bases clipped from V and 0 bases from J, the junction kept 7 bases outside the gene matches. The CDR3 sequence is 17 residues long. Germline V gene sequence: CDR1 LGHNA, CDR2 YSLEER. The CDR3 reads CASSQEYRTGSSYEQYF. CDR3 DNA: TGCGCCAGCAGCCAAGAGTACCGGACAGGGAGCTCCTACGAGCAGTACTTC.

This clonotype was counted a few times. This chain links TRBV6-1 with TRBJ2-7; either TRBD1 or TRBD2 may supply D (7 bases each). The V end lost 4 bases, the J end lost 7 bases, and 20 bases lay between the germline ends. The germline V gene has CDR1 MNHNS and CDR2 SASEGT. This CDR3 contains 15 residues. CDR3 sequence reads: CASSADGQGGREQYF. The CDR3 nucleotides are TGTGCCAGCAGTGCCGACGGGCAGGGGGGGAGGGAGCAGTACTTC.

A few counts support this clonotype. The rearrangement uses TRBV29-1 and TRBJ1-1; no definite D call. CDR1 SQVTM and CDR2 ANQGSEA come from the germline V gene. The CDR3 loop spans 10 amino acids. CDR3 nucleotide sequence: TGCAGTGGATACAGCAATGAAGCTTTCTTT. This encodes CSGYSNEAFF. Combining the CDR3 with reference TRBV29-1 and TRBJ1-1 gives the whole variable domain SAVISQKPSRDICQRGTSLTIQCQVDSQVTMMFWYRQQPGQSLTLIATANQGSEATYESGFVIDKFPISRPNLTFSTLTVSNMSPEDSSIYLCSGYSNEAFFGQGTRLTVV.

At least ten counts were recorded for this clonotype. The chain recombines TRBV12-3 or TRBV12-4 with TRBJ2-1, with D hard to call. Between the trimmed V and J ends, which lost 9 bases and 0 bases, there was a span of 12 bases. The CDR3 has 14 residues. The DNA of the CDR3 is TGTGCCAGTTCGCCCCCAAGCTCCTACAATGAGCAGTTCTTC. It yields the protein CASSPPSSYNEQFF.

The genes are TRBV5-1 and TRBJ1-1, with a weak D call TRBD1 (5 bases). Germline lookup yields CDR1 SGHRS and CDR2 YFSETQ. There are 15 residues in the CDR3. Trimming stripped 0 bases from V and 3 bases from J, with 12 bases between. CDR3 coding DNA: TGCGCCAGCAGCTTGGAAGGGGCGGCGTACACTGAAGCTTTCTTT. Translation: CASSLEGAAYTEAFF.

In its sample, this clonotype was seen many times. V gene TRBV11-2 combines with J gene TRBJ1-2; D is undetermined. Between the trimmed V and J ends, which lost 1 base and 3 bases, there was a span of 9 bases. In germline, CDR1 is SGHAT, CDR2 FQNNGV. The CDR3 length is 14 residues. The CDR3 DNA sequence: TGTGCCAGCAGCTTAGGCGCCCAAGACTATGGCTACACCTTC. Protein sequence: CASSLGAQDYGYTF.

Written as DNA, the CDR3 is TGTGCCACCAGTGATTTCAACAATGAGCAGTTCTTC. Translating gives CATSDFNNEQFF. The chain combines TRBV24-1 with TRBJ2-1; no definite D call. V was clipped by 1 base and J by 5 bases, with 2 bases between them. This CDR3 comprises 12 residues. Germline lookup yields CDR1 KGHDR and CDR2 SFDVKD.

This rearrangement joins TRBV12-3 or TRBV12-4 to TRBJ1-5, with D uncertain. This CDR3 contains 14 residues. V was pared by 4 bases and J by 0 bases, with 7 bases between. CDR3 bases: TGTGCCAGCAGTTCTCAGCTTAGCAATCAGCCCCAGCATTTT. It specifies CASSSQLSNQPQHF.

There are a few counts of this clonotype. The V and J genes are TRBV27 and TRBJ1-2, with D unresolved. CDR1 and CDR2 (germline): MNHEY, SMNVEV (reference sequence). CDR3 length equals 15 residues. V gave up 1 base and J gave up 7 bases, with 16 bases separating them. The chain's CDR3 is CASSLYGLLDRGYTF. The CDR3 DNA reads TGTGCCAGCAGTTTATATGGCCTACTAGACCGTGGCTACACCTTC.

This chain joins TRBV5-1 and TRBJ2-7; TRBD1 is a possible D gene (6 bases). V was clipped by 5 bases and J by 0 bases, with 9 bases between them. The CDR3 totals 13 residues. CDR1 is SGHRS, CDR2 YFSETQ, per germline. CDR3 amino acids: CASRKDSSYEQYF. The DNA for the CDR3 is TGCGCCAGCAGAAAGGACAGCTCCTACGAGCAGTACTTC.

This clonotype was detected only a few times. The CDR3, as DNA: TGTGCCAGCACCTACGGGGGGACAGGGAATCCCGAGCAGTACTTC. It specifies CASTYGGTGNPEQYF. This chain uses TRBV28 with TRBJ2-7, with 9 positions matching TRBD1. This CDR3 is built from 15 residues. Germline assignment: CDR1 MDHEN and CDR2 SYDVKM. Germline trimming cut 7 bases from V and 6 bases from J; bases unmatched to any gene: 13.

This clonotype was observed a few times. The V gene is TRBV18, the J gene TRBJ1-4, with D perhaps matching TRBD1 (6 bases). Germline loops: CDR1 KGHSH, CDR2 LQKENI. CDR3 length: 16 residues. Trimming left V 2 bases short and J 7 bases short, with 17 bases between. CDR3 sequence (DNA): TGTGCCAGCTCACCAGGGTATTCCAGGGGAGTTGAAAAACTGTTTTTT. Translating it yields CASSPGYSRGVEKLFF. The full variable domain, rest sourced from reference TRBV18 and TRBJ1-4, is NAGVMQNPRHLVRRRGQEARLRCSPMKGHSHVYWYRQLPEEGLKFMVYLQKENIIDESGMPKERFSAEFPKEGPSILRIQQVVRGDSAAYFCASSPGYSRGVEKLFFGSGTQLSVL.

The V call is TRBV5-1, the J call TRBJ2-1, with D maybe TRBD1 (6 bases). Germline V CDR1 and CDR2: SGHRS, YFSETQ. This CDR3 is built from 12 residues. The V end was cut by 5 bases, the J end by 9 bases, with 12 bases between. CDR3 residues: CASRHPGAEQFF. CDR3 nucleotides: TGCGCCAGCAGACACCCAGGGGCTGAGCAGTTCTTC.

The chain is built from TRBV6-5 and TRBJ2-7; unclear D gene. V was shortened by 2 bases and J by 3 bases, with 11 bases between the two germline ends. The CDR3 length is 14 residues. CDR1 is MNHEY, CDR2 SVGAGI, per germline. The CDR3 DNA reads TGTGCCAGCAGTTACCTGGACGATGTCTACGAGCAGTACTTC. The encoded protein is CASSYLDDVYEQYF.

This clonotype was recorded at least ten times. The chain uses TRBV20-1 and TRBJ1-1; D gene unclear. V lost 6 bases, J lost 4 bases, and 12 bases lay in between. This CDR3 comprises 12 residues. Germline loops: CDR1 DFQATT, CDR2 SNEGSKA (reference sequence). The CDR3 loop reads CSAEEVGTEAFF. In nucleotides, the CDR3 is TGCAGTGCCGAAGAGGTGGGCACTGAAGCTTTCTTT.

This clonotype was seen many times. V and J are TRBV12-3 or TRBV12-4 and TRBJ1-2; D remains ambiguous. The CDR3 length is 15 residues. Trimming took 3 bases from V and 0 from J, leaving 11 bases between them. The DNA of the CDR3 is TGTGCCAGCAGTTTCGGCGGGAAAGCTAACTATGGCTACACCTTC. Translation gives CASSFGGKANYGYTF.

This clonotype was detected a few times. The chain joins TRBV7-9 to TRBJ2-7; D unclear. Germline CDR1 reads SEHNR; CDR2 reads FQNEAQ (reference sequence). Trimming pared 2 bases from V and 2 bases from J, leaving 10 bases between. The CDR3 has 14 residues. Here the CDR3 reads CASSLSKKAYEQYF. As DNA, the CDR3 is TGTGCCAGCAGCTTATCCAAGAAAGCCTACGAGCAGTACTTC.

The genes are TRBV6-5 and TRBJ2-7; D remains ambiguous. V was trimmed by 6 bases and J by 3 bases, leaving 6 bases between them. The CDR3 totals 11 residues. Germline V lookup: CDR1 MNHEY, CDR2 SVGAGI. In DNA form, the CDR3 reads TGTGCCAGCAGATCGAACTACGAGCAGTACTTC. It specifies CASRSNYEQYF.

This clonotype was counted many times. The chain carries TRBV4-1 and TRBJ2-5; 11 bases are a match to TRBD2. CDR3 size: 14 residues. The germline CDR1 and CDR2 sequences are MGHRA and YSYEKL. Germline trimming cut 4 bases from V and 3 bases from J; bases unmatched to any gene: 1. As DNA, the CDR3 is TGCGCCAGCAGCCTAGCGGGGGGGAAAGAGACCCAGTACTTC. Translating gives CASSLAGGKETQYF.

This clonotype was seen more than once but under ten times. This chain links TRBV7-9 with TRBJ1-1; D is possibly TRBD1 (5 bases). The CDR3 sequence is 12 residues long. The V gene's germline CDR1 is SEHNR and CDR2 FQNEAQ (reference sequence). The V end was cut by 8 bases, the J end by 5 bases, with 12 bases between. In DNA form, the CDR3 reads TGTGCCAGCGCCGTCTGGGGGACTGAAGCTTTCTTT. It is translated as CASAVWGTEAFF.

The rearrangement links TRBV29-1 to TRBJ2-7; 9 nucleotides agree with TRBD1. The end of the DNA aligns better with TRBJ2-1, so the J call may be wrong. Germline assignment: CDR1 SQVTM and CDR2 ANQGSEA. CDR3 length: 13 residues. In nucleotides, the CDR3 is TGCAGCGCCAGGACAGGGGACTCCTACGAGCAGTTCTTC. It yields the protein CSARTGDSYEQFF.

The chain uses TRBV9 and TRBJ1-2; 9 bases line up with TRBD1. CDR3 length equals 16 residues. V trimming: 0 bases; J trimming: 3 bases; junction bases outside the gene matches: 6. Germline CDR1 SGDLS, CDR2 YYNGEE. The DNA of the CDR3 is TGTGCCAGCAGCGTAGGAGCGGACAGGGGAGACTATGGCTACACCTTC. Translating gives CASSVGADRGDYGYTF.

This clonotype was seen more than once but under ten times. V and J are TRBV25-1 and TRBJ2-7; perhaps TRBD2 as D (5 bases). The CDR3 consists of 13 residues. Germline V gene data show CDR1 as MGHDK and CDR2 as SYGVNS. Trimming pared 7 bases from V and 0 bases from J, leaving 10 bases between. The CDR3 bases are TGTGCCAGCACGGGGAGTAGCTCCTACGAGCAGTACTTC. Translated: CASTGSSSYEQYF.

In its sample, this clonotype was seen a few times. The V call is TRBV20-1, the J call TRBJ2-7; D is tentatively TRBD1 or TRBD2 (5 bases each). The V and J ends lost 0 bases and 0 bases respectively, with 12 bases between them. Looked up from germline, CDR1 is DFQATT and CDR2 is SNEGSKA (reference sequence). The CDR3 runs 15 residues. This CDR3 reads CSAREGTQGSYEQYF. As DNA, the CDR3 is TGCAGTGCTAGAGAGGGGACGCAGGGCTCCTACGAGCAGTACTTC.

In this sample, this clonotype turned up a few times. V usage is TRBV21-1 and J usage is TRBJ2-3; the D call TRBD1 from the table was never checked on the DNA. TRBV21-1 is described as a pseudogene. The CDR3 has 16 residues. CDR3 bases: TGTGCCAGCAGCTCGGGACGGACAGGGAAAACGGATACGCAGTATTTT. As protein: CASSSGRTGKTDTQYF.

This clonotype has a handful of counts. The gene calls are TRBV30 and TRBJ1-2; no clear D. Trimming removed 1 base at V and 4 bases at J, with 7 bases between. Germline CDR1 reads GTSNPN; CDR2 reads SVGIG (reference sequence). The CDR3 is 12 amino acids. CDR3 sequence: CAWSGGFYGYTF. The CDR3 coding sequence is TGTGCCTGGAGTGGCGGGTTCTATGGCTACACCTTC. The full variable domain, rest sourced from reference TRBV30 and TRBJ1-2, is SQTIHQWPATLVQPVGSPLSLECTVEGTSNPNLYWYRQAAGRGLQLLFYSVGIGQISSEVPQNLSASRPQDRQFILSSKKLLLSDSGFYLCAWSGGFYGYTFGSGTRLTVV.